This note documents a single TCR beta chain sequence. V lost 2 bases, J lost 3 bases, and 12 bases lay in between. The germline gives CDR1 KGHSH, CDR2 LQKENI. This CDR3 contains 15 residues. These data come from a study of blood T cell repertoires in COVID-19. Clones were sequenced by immunoSEQ multiplex PCR, and TCRdb holds only the in-frame ones, with some missing. The sample consists of approximately 200,000 clones, approximately 83% of them appearing once. The J gene is TRBJ2-3, the V gene TRBV18; no definite D call. The sample comprised PBMCs or T cells enriched from blood (not recorded which). The origin of this receptor is a man aged 40-49 years who had recovered from COVID-19. CDR3 sequence: CASSPSVLITDTQYF. The CDR3 DNA reads TGTGCCAGCTCACCAAGTGTACTTATAACAGATACGCAGTATTTT.